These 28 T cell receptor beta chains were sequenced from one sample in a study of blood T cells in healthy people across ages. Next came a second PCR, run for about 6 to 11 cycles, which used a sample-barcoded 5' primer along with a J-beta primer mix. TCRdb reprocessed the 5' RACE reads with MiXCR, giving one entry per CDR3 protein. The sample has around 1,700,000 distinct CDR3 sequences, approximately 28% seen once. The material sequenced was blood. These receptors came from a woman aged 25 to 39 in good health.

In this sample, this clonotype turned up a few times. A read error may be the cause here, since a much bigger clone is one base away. CDR3 residues: CASSEFERDEQFF. Here the CDR3 DNA reads TGTGCCAGCAGTGAGTTCGAAAGGGATGAGCAGTTCTTC. The V gene is TRBV10-3, the J gene TRBJ2-1; D remains ambiguous. Germline V gives CDR1 ENHRY, CDR2 SYGVKD. This CDR3 is 13 amino acids long.

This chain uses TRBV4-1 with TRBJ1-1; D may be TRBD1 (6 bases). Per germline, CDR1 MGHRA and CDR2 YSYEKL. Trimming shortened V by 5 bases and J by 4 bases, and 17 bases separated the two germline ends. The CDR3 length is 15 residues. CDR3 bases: TGCGCCAGCAGCTTACCCGACAGGATAGGCACTGAAGCTTTCTTT. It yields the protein CASSLPDRIGTEAFF.

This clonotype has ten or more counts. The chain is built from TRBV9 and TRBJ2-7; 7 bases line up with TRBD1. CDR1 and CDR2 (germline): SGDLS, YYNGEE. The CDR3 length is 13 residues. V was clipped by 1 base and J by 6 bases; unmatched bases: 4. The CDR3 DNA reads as TGTGCCAGCAGCGTAAGGGGGCGCGGCGAGCAGTACTTC. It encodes CASSVRGRGEQYF.

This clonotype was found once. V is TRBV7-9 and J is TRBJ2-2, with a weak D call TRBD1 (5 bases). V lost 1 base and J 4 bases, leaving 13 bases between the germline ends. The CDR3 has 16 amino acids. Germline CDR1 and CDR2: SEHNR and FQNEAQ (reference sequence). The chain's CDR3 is CASSLDRQGTTGELFF. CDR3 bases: TGTGCCAGCAGCTTAGATCGCCAGGGTACCACCGGGGAGCTGTTTTTT. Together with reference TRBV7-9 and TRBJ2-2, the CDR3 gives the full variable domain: DTGVSQNPRHKITKRGQNVTFRCDPISEHNRLYWYRQTLGQGPEFLTYFQNEAQLEKSRLLSDRFSAERPKGSFSTLEIQRTEQGDSAMYLCASSLDRQGTTGELFFGEGSRLTVL.

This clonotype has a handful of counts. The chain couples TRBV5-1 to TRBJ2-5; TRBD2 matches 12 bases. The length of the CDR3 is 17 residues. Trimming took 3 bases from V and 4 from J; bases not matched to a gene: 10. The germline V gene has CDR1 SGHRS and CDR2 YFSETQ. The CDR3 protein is CASSSLGLAGSRETQYF. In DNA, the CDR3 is TGCGCCAGCAGCTCGCTTGGACTAGCGGGGAGCCGAGAGACCCAGTACTTC. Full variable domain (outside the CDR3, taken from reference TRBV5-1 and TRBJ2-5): KAGVTQTPRYLIKTRGQQVTLSCSPISGHRSVSWYQQTPGQGLQFLFEYFSETQRNKGNFPGRFSGRQFSNSRSEMNVSTLELGDSALYLCASSSLGLAGSRETQYFGPGTRLLVL.

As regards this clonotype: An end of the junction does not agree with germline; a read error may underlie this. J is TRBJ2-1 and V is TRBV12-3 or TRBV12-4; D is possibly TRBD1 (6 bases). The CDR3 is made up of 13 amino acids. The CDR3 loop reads CASTPIRDNEQLF. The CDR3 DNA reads TGTGCCAGCACCCCCATCCGGGACAATGAGCAGCTCTTC.

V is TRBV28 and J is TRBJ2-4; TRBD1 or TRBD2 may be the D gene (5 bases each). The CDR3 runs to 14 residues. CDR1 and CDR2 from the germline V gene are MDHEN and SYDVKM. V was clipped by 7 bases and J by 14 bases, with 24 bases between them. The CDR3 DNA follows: TGTGCCAGCACCCCCGCTGGGACGAATGCAGCCAAGTACTTC. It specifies CASTPAGTNAAKYF.

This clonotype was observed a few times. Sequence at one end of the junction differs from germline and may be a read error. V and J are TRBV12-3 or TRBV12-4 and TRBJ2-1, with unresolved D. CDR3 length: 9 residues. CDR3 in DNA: TGTGCCAGCAACGATGATCAGTTCTTC. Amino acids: CASNDDQFF.

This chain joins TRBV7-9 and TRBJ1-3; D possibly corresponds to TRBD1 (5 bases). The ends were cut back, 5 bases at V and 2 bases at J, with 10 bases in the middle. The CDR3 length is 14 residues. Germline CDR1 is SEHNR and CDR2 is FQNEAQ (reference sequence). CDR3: CASSPGSAGNTIYF. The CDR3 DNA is TGTGCCAGCAGCCCAGGGTCTGCTGGAAACACCATATATTTT.

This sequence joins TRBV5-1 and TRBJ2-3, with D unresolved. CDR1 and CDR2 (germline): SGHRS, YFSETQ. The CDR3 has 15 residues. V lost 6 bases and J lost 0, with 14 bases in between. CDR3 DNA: TGCGCCAGCAAAAGGGTTTCTTCTAGCACAGATACGCAGTATTTT. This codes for CASKRVSSSTDTQYF.

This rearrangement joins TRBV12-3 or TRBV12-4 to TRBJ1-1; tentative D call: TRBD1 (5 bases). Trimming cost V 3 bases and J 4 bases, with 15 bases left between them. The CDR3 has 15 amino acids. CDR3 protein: CASSFRAGLGTEAFF. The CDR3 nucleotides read TGTGCCAGCAGTTTCCGGGCAGGGCTAGGCACTGAAGCTTTCTTT.

CDR3 residues: CASSVGRGQGTDTQYF. The CDR3 nucleotides are TGTGCCAGCAGCGTAGGCCGCGGACAGGGAACAGATACGCAGTATTTT. The rearrangement joins TRBV9 to TRBJ2-3, with 8 bases matching TRBD1. The V gene's germline CDR1 is SGDLS and CDR2 YYNGEE. The CDR3 length is 16 residues. J lost 3 bases, V lost 0 bases, and 6 bases had no gene match.

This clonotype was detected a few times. CDR3 sequence: CASRAGANYGYTF. CDR3 nucleotide sequence: TGTGCCAGCCGTGCGGGTGCTAACTATGGCTACACCTTC. The chain is built from TRBV7-9 and TRBJ1-2; D unresolved. V lost 8 bases and J 0 bases, leaving 10 bases between the germline ends. CDR3 size: 13 residues. From germline, CDR1 is SEHNR and CDR2 FQNEAQ (reference sequence).

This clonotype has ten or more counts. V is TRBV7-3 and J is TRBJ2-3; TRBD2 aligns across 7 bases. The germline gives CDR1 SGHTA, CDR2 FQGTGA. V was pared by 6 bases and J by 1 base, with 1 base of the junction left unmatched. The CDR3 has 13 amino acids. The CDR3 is CASSAGGTDTQYF. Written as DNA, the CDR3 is TGTGCCAGCAGTGCGGGAGGCACAGATACGCAGTATTTT.

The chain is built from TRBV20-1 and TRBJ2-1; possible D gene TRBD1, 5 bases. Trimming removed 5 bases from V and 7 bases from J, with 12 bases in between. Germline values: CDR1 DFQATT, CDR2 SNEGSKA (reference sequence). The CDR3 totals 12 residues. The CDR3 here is CSADSRVNEQFF. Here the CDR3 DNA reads TGCAGTGCTGACAGCAGGGTTAATGAGCAGTTCTTC.

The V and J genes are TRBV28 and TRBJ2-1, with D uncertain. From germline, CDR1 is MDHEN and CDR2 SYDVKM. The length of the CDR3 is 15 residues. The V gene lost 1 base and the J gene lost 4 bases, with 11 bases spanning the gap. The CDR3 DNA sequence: TGTGCCAGCAGTTTATACCAGTTACCATACAATGAGCAGTTCTTC. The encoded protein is CASSLYQLPYNEQFF.

CDR3 sequence reads: CASSRPSGTDLYEQYF. The CDR3 DNA reads as TGTGCCAGCAGCCGCCCGTCCGGGACGGATCTCTACGAGCAGTACTTC. The genes are TRBV5-6 and TRBJ2-7; D is tentatively TRBD1 or TRBD2 (5 bases each). Per germline, CDR1 SGHDT and CDR2 YYEEEE. The V and J ends lost 4 bases and 3 bases respectively, with 20 bases between them. The CDR3 totals 16 residues.

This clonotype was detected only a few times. The DNA for the CDR3 is TGTGCCAGCAGGGGGTCCAGGGGCCAAGAGACCCAGTACTTC. This encodes CASRGSRGQETQYF. The V and J genes are TRBV7-9 and TRBJ2-5; possibly TRBD1 for D (6 bases). Between the trimmed V and J ends, which lost 6 bases and 1 base, there was a span of 12 bases. CDR1 is SEHNR, CDR2 FQNEAQ, per germline (reference sequence). The CDR3 consists of 14 residues. Combining the CDR3 with reference TRBV7-9 and TRBJ2-5 gives the whole variable domain DTGVSQNPRHKITKRGQNVTFRCDPISEHNRLYWYRQTLGQGPEFLTYFQNEAQLEKSRLLSDRFSAERPKGSFSTLEIQRTEQGDSAMYLCASRGSRGQETQYFGPGTRLLVL.

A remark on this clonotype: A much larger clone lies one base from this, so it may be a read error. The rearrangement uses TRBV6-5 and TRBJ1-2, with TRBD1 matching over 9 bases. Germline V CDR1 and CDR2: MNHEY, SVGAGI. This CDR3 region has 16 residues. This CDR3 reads CASSSPGTGKDYDYTF. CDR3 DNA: TGTGCCAGCAGCTCCCCCGGGACAGGGAAGGACTATGACTACACCTTC.

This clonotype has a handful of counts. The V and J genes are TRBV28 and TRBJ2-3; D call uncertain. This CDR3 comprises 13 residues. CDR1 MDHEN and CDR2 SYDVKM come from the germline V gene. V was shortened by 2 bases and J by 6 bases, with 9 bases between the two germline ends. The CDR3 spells CASSLAVDDTQYF. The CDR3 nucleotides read TGTGCCAGCAGTTTAGCGGTAGACGATACGCAGTATTTT.

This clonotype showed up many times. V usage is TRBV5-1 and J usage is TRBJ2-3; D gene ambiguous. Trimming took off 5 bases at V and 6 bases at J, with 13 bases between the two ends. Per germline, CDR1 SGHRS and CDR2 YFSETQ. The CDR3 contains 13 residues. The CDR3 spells CASRADGADTQYF. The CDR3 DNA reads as TGCGCCAGCAGGGCCGATGGAGCTGATACGCAGTATTTT.

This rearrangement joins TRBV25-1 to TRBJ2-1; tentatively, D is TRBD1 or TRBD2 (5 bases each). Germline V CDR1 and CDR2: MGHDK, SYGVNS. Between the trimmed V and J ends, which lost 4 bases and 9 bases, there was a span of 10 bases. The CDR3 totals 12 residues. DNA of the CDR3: TGTGCCAGCAGTGCCCTTGGGGGTGAGCAGTTCTTC. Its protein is CASSALGGEQFF.

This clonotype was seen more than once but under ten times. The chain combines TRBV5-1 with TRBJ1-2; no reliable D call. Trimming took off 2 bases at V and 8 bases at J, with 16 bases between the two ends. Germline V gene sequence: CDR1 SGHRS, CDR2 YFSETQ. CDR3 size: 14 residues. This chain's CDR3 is CASSFTREARGYTF. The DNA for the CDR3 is TGCGCCAGCAGCTTCACTCGGGAGGCGCGAGGCTACACCTTC.

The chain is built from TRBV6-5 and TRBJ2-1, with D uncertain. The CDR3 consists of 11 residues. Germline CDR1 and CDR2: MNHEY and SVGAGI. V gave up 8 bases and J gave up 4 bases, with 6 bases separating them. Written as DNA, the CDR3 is TGTGCCAGCGCGAGGTACAATGAGCAGTTCTTC. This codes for CASARYNEQFF.

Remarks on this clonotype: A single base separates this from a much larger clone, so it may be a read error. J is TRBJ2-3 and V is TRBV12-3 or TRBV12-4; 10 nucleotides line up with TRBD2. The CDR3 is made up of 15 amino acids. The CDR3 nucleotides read TGTGCCAGCATACTAGCGGGGAGGAACACAGATATGCAGTATTTT. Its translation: CASILAGRNTDMQYF.

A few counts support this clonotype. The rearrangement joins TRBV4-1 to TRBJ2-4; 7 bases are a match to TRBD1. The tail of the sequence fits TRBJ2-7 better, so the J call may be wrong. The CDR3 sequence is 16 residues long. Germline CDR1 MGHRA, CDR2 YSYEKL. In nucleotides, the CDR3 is TGCGCCAGCAGCCAAAGGTCAGACAGGGACGGCTACGAGCAGTACTTC. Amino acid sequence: CASSQRSDRDGYEQYF.

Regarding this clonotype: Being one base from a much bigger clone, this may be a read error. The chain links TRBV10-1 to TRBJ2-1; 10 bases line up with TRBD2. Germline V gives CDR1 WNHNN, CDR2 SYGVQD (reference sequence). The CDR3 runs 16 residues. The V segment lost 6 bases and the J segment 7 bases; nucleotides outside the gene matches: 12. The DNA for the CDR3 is TGCGCCAGCAGGCCCAGACGAGCGGGAGGGCGGAATGAGCAGTTCTTC. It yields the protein CASRPRRAGGRNEQFF.

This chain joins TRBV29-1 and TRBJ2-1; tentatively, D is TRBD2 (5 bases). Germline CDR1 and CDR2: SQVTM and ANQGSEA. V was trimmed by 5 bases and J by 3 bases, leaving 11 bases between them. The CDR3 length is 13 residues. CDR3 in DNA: TGCAGCGTTCGAAAGGAGGACTACAATGAGCAGTTCTTC. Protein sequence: CSVRKEDYNEQFF.